This record covers a single T cell receptor beta chain. Its specificity is not known. The record originates from a study of blood T cells in healthy people across ages. Study results and caveats: Possibly, changes in expanded clonotypes were confounded because donor CMV status was unknown. With age, beta diversity per million T cells declined roughly linearly, significantly by over 35.

A second PCR of about 7 to 12 cycles used a sample-barcoded 5' primer and a J-beta primer mix. TCRdb independently ran MiXCR on the 5' RACE reads; one entry per CDR3 protein. Found here are some 1.4 million distinct CDR3 sequences, approximately 42% of them singletons; the top ten hold roughly 7.7%. The CDR3 is 14 residues long. Germline V gene sequence: CDR1 DFQATT, CDR2 SNEGSKA (reference sequence). V was clipped by 4 bases and J by 8 bases, with 20 bases between them. The V and J genes are TRBV20-1 and TRBJ1-2; possibly TRBD1 for D (5 bases). This clonotype was obtained from a woman in her late teens or twenties in good health. Material: blood. The CDR3 protein is CSAIGAGTAGGYTF. CDR3 nucleotide sequence: TGCAGTGCTATTGGCGCGGGGACCGCTGGGGGCTACACCTTC.